The 4 T cell receptor beta chains below come from one sample, sequenced in a study of T cell responses to AZD1222 COVID-19 vaccine. The method was immunoSEQ multiplex PCR; TCRdb's version includes in-frame clones alone and lacks a portion of them. The sample has approximately 260,000 clones; more than 85% are singletons. Specimen: peripheral blood, collected on day 0 of AZD1222 vaccination. The receptors shown here come from an adult in good health.

The chain links TRBV27 to TRBJ2-7, with 7 nucleotides matching TRBD1. This CDR3 contains 16 residues. The germline V gene encodes CDR1 MNHEY and CDR2 SMNVEV (reference sequence). Germline trimming cut 3 bases from V and 4 bases from J; bases unmatched to any gene: 12. CDR3 coding DNA: TGTGCCAGCAGTTTTTCCCACACACAGGGGTCATACGAGCAGTACTTC. It yields the protein CASSFSHTQGSYEQYF.

V usage is TRBV10-1 and J usage is TRBJ2-1, with a tentative D call TRBD2 (6 bases). The CDR3 length is 12 residues. V lost 6 bases and J 4 bases, leaving 7 bases between the germline ends. CDR1 is WNHNN and CDR2 is SYGVQD in the germline V gene (reference sequence). The CDR3: CASSGTYNEQFF. The CDR3 DNA reads as TGCGCCAGCAGCGGGACTTACAATGAGCAGTTCTTC.

The count of this clone is one. This chain joins TRBV25-1 and TRBJ1-6, with D perhaps matching TRBD1 (6 bases). V was trimmed by 3 bases and J by 10 bases, leaving 10 bases between them. Germline V gene data show CDR1 as MGHDK and CDR2 as SYGVNS. The CDR3 totals 13 residues. The CDR3 nucleotides read TGTGCCAGCAGTGATAGGGGGAGGTCACCCCTCCACTTT. Its protein product is CASSDRGRSPLHF.

CDR3 loop: CASSHTIGVNSPLHF. The CDR3 region has the DNA TGTGCCAGCAGCCACACCATCGGGGTTAATTCACCCCTCCACTTT. The J gene is TRBJ1-6, the V gene TRBV3-1 (or the pseudogene TRBV3-2); D is undetermined. The CDR3 has 15 amino acids. Germline assignment: CDR1 LGHDT and CDR2 YNNKEL (reference sequence). V lost 3 bases and J 6 bases, leaving 12 bases between the germline ends.